This T cell receptor (beta chain) was obtained from a study of blood T cell repertoires in COVID-19. Germline CDR1 reads KGHSH; CDR2 reads LQKENI. CDR3 length: 15 amino acids. Trimming left V 5 bases short and J 0 bases short, with 14 bases between. TCRdb keeps only in-frame clones here, not all; method: immunoSEQ multiplex PCR. The repertoire holds over 9,000 clones, with over 70% as singletons. This chain connects TRBV18 to TRBJ2-7; D perhaps matches TRBD2 (7 bases). This TCR came from a man in his 70s with active COVID-19. Source material: peripheral blood. CDR3 nucleotides: TGTGCCAGCTCAACCGGGGGGCGGGTCTCCTACGAGCAGTACTTC. Translated, it gives CASSTGGRVSYEQYF.